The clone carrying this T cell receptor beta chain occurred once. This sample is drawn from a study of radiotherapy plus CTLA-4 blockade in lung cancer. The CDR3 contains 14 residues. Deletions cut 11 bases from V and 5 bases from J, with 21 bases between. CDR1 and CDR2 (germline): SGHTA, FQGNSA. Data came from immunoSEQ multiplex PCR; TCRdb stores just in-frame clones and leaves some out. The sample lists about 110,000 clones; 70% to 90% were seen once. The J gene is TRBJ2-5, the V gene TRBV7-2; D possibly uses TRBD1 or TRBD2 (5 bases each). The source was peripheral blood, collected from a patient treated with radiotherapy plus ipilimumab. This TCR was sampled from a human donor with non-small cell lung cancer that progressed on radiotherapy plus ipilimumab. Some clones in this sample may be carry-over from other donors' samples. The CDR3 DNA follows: TGTGCCGGTAGTTCCCAGGGAGTCGGGGAGACCCAGTACTTC. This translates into CAGSSQGVGETQYF.